The 8 T cell receptor beta chains in this list originate from one sample, sequenced in a study of T-cell reconstitution after alpha-beta-depleted transplantation in children. Preparation of the TCRbeta library used unique molecular identifiers. TCRdb reprocessed the PCR reads with MiXCR, giving one entry per CDR3 protein. The profile shows roughly 100,000 distinct CDR3 sequences, about 8% of them singletons. Material: PBMCs, obtained before TCRalphabeta/CD19-depleted stem cell transplant. These receptors were collected from a boy aged 2 to 10 with acute lymphoblastic leukemia, due to receive a stem cell transplant.

This clonotype was picked up many times. The V gene is TRBV20-1, the J gene TRBJ1-4; 8 positions agree with TRBD1. Germline V CDR1 and CDR2: DFQATT, SNEGSKA (reference sequence). This CDR3 is built from 13 residues. V gave up 5 bases and J gave up 5 bases; unmatched junction bases: 4. The CDR3 reads CSARQGKNEKLFF. The CDR3 coding sequence is TGCAGTGCTCGACAGGGGAAGAATGAAAAACTGTTTTTT.

The rearrangement links TRBV5-1 to TRBJ2-1; D not certain. This CDR3 is 14 amino acids long. Trimming pared 7 bases from V and 4 bases from J, leaving 15 bases between. Germline CDR1 and CDR2: SGHRS and YFSETQ. CDR3 loop: CASGLRGGYNEQFF. DNA for the CDR3: TGCGCCAGCGGGTTAAGAGGTGGTTACAATGAGCAGTTCTTC.

In its sample, this clonotype was seen many times. The V and J genes are TRBV12-3 or TRBV12-4 and TRBJ1-4; D is ambiguous. This CDR3 has 16 amino acids. V lost 3 bases to trimming and J lost 0 bases, with 11 bases between them. The CDR3, as DNA: TGTGCCAGCAGTTTTTGGCCCGCGGCAACTAATGAAAAACTGTTTTTT. Translation gives CASSFWPAATNEKLFF.

This clonotype was observed many times. The chain carries TRBV6-2 or TRBV6-3 and TRBJ1-1; 7 bases fit TRBD1. The V gene's germline CDR1 is MNHEY and CDR2 SVGEGT. The CDR3 totals 14 residues. The V and J ends lost 6 bases and 4 bases, in that order; junction bases with no gene match: 8. The CDR3 sequence is CASRTTGVGTEAFF. The CDR3 coding sequence is TGTGCCAGCAGAACAACAGGGGTTGGCACTGAAGCTTTCTTT.

In its sample, this clonotype was seen many times. The chain joins TRBV6-4 to TRBJ2-1; 10 positions match TRBD1. CDR1 is MRHNA and CDR2 is SNTAGT in the germline V gene. This CDR3 has 16 amino acids. V lost 6 bases, J lost 9 bases, and 14 bases stayed unmatched. CDR3 sequence: CASSVTAGQGNSEQFF. Here the CDR3 DNA reads TGTGCCAGCAGCGTTACGGCGGGACAGGGGAATAGTGAGCAGTTCTTC.

This clonotype was detected many times. The chain uses TRBV5-6 and TRBJ2-3; a possible D gene is TRBD1 (6 bases). This CDR3 has 15 amino acids. The V gene's germline CDR1 is SGHDT and CDR2 YYEEEE. V was clipped by 5 bases and J by 2 bases, with 15 bases between them. This CDR3 is CASSLTGHHTDTQYF. The CDR3 DNA sequence: TGTGCCAGCAGTTTGACGGGACACCACACAGATACGCAGTATTTT.

The table lists this clonotype with a few counts. The genes are TRBV4-2 and TRBJ2-1, with D perhaps matching TRBD1 or TRBD2 (5 bases each). This CDR3 comprises 15 residues. Trimming removed 3 bases from V and 4 bases from J, with 13 bases in between. Germline V gene lookup returns CDR1 LGHNA and CDR2 YNFKEQ. The CDR3 DNA follows: TGTGCCAGCAGCCAGGGGGTCGAGGGGTACAATGAGCAGTTCTTC. Residues: CASSQGVEGYNEQFF.

The chain joins TRBV20-1 to TRBJ2-3; 12 positions agree with TRBD1. The V segment lost 8 bases and the J segment 4 bases; nucleotides outside the gene matches: 4. The CDR3 covers 13 residues. CDR1 is DFQATT, CDR2 SNEGSKA, per germline (reference sequence). The chain's CDR3 is CSSGTGGADTQYF. CDR3 DNA sequence: TGCAGTTCCGGGACAGGGGGCGCAGATACGCAGTATTTT.